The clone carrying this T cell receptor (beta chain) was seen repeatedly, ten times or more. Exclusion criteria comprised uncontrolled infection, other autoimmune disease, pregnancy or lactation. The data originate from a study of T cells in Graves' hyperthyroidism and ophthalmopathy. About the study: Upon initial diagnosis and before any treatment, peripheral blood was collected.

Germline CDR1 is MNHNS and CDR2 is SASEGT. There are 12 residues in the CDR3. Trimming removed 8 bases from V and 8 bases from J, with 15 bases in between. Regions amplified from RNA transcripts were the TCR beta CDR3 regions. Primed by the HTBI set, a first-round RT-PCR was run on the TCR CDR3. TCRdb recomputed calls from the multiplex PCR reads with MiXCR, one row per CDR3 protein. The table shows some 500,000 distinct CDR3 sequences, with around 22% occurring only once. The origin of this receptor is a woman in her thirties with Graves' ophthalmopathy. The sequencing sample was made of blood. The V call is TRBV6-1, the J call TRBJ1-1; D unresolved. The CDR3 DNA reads TGTGCCAGCGGTAGTAGGGAGGCCGAAGCTTTCTTT. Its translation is CASGSREAEAFF.